Reported below is one T cell receptor beta chain. The antigen remains undetermined. Germline CDR1 is MGHRA and CDR2 is YSYEKL. V gave up 4 bases and J gave up 2 bases; unmatched junction bases: 8. CDR3 length: 15 amino acids. This sample stems from a study of T cell responses to AZD1222 COVID-19 vaccine. The study, taken as a whole, reports: The donor group comprised mostly white British people and more females; the analysis possibly underestimated clonal diversity.

Measured with immunoSEQ multiplex PCR; TCRdb has only the in-frame clones, and not every one. The sample has about 140,000 clones; 90% to 95% are singletons. The chain carries TRBV4-1 and TRBJ2-7; 7 bases map to TRBD1. The clonotype comes from an adult in good health. The specimen was peripheral blood, collected on day 0 of MenACWY control vaccination. CDR3 residues: CASSRRQGFAYEQYF. CDR3 nucleotide sequence: TGCGCCAGCAGCCGAAGACAGGGCTTCGCCTACGAGCAGTACTTC.